The following is a T cell receptor (beta chain) sequence with its context. Its cognate antigen has yet to be identified. There are no base qualities to consult, and no much larger clone falls within one base. The data are from a study of spatial heterogeneity in lung cancer (dated by TCRdb to 2018 to 2020). About the investigation overall: Beta-chain transcripts were consistently detected in greater numbers than alpha-chain transcripts, which likely reflects a higher abundance of beta-chain transcripts. In the raw uncorrected reads, each unique combination of TCR and UMI appeared more than ten times on average. In non-small cell lung cancer, the study made a quantitative comparison of TCR alpha and beta repertoires among multiple tumor regions, matched nontumor lung and blood. TCR repertoire features were related to nonsynonymous mutation counts determined by whole-exome sequencing of tumor tissue. Both alpha and beta chains were TCR-sequenced in around 230 tumor regions, 64 matched nontumor lung samples and some 56 PBMC samples obtained at surgery.

Paper-wide results and their limitations: Additional single-cell paired TCR alpha and beta sequencing was considered necessary to confirm, at a functional level, the hypothesis that regional TCRs recognize regional mutations. Ubiquitous expanded tumor TCRs were detected in blood more often at tumor resection than at routine follow-up.

Taken with the paper, the label for time point translates to: sample taken at primary tumor resection. Without any cell sorting, TCR sequencing was performed on whole RNA extracted either from tumor and nontumor lung tissue or from cryopreserved PBMC samples. The donors were more than 60 patients from the lung TRACERx cohort who had early-stage, untreated non-small cell lung cancer. Patients were selected for TCR sequencing only if sufficient RNA was available from at least two tumor regions. The germline V gene specifies MDHEN as CDR1 and SYDVKM as CDR2. Counted from cysteine to phenylalanine, this CDR3 has 12 amino acids. CDR3 DNA only is kept here, 36 bases in frame from base 1. The library relied on 5' RACE. The sequencer listed for this sample is NextSeq 500. In the TCR library protocol, a unique molecular identifier was attached to each TCR cDNA molecule so that PCR and sequencing errors could be corrected. Processing in the source paper ran as follows. TCR identification, UMI-based error correction and CDR3 extraction were all carried out with Decombinator tools. TCRs above a frequency of 2 per 1,000, corresponding to the top 1% of the tumor frequency distribution, were defined as expanded. Rényi diversity was computed with the R vegan package after subsampling each repertoire 100 times to 5,000 TCRs. CDR3 similarity networks were built from amino acid triplet string-kernel similarity, with CDR3s being connected when pairwise similarity was above 0.82. TCRdb passed the public sequencing reads through fastp at Q25 and MiXCR, retaining productive beta sequences. CDR3 protein duplicates are merged, each entry listing the most common genes and DNA. The V and J calls, along with clone size, are taken from TCRdb and not from the paper's own processing. In all, the sample holds tens of thousands of distinct CDR3 sequences, and 15% to 20% of those were seen once. Clones ranked in the top ten supply 5% to 8% of the sample.

The input for sequencing was PBMCs, taken at surgery. The TCR sequence derives from a male donor with early-stage non-small cell lung cancer. The receptor chain draws on TRBV28 and TRBJ1-5; TRBD1 might be the D gene, on 6 matching bases. The nucleotide sequence reads as follows: TGTGCGGGGCAGGGGAGATTGAAGCCCCAGCATTTT. Its product reads: CAGQGRLKPQHF.